One and the same sample provided the 2 T cell receptor beta chains below, sequenced in a study of T cell repertoires in cytomegalovirus infection. TCRdb ran MiXCR on the reads and lists one entry per CDR3 protein. Here the sample spans over 250,000 distinct CDR3 sequences, roughly 26% being singletons. Material: PBMCs. These TCRs come from a human donor in good health (CMV status not recorded). Some clones in this sample may be carry-over from other donors' samples.

The chain has TRBV5-5 and TRBJ1-2, with D possibly matching TRBD1 (6 bases). Germline lookup yields CDR1 SGHKS and CDR2 YYEKEE (reference sequence). Trimming pared 4 bases from V and 4 bases from J, leaving 17 bases between. The length of the CDR3 is 15 residues. The CDR3 is CASSGELTGFYGYTF. The CDR3 DNA follows: TGTGCCAGCAGCGGGGAGCTGACAGGTTTCTATGGCTACACCTTC.

Comments on this clonotype: Here the CDR3 omits its conserved ending phenylalanine or tryptophan, so a read error is the likely source. The CDR3, as DNA: TGTGCCAGCAGCTTAGTCAGGGGTAATCAGCCCCAGCATTGT. This codes for CASSLVRGNQPQHC. V and J are TRBV7-2 and TRBJ1-5; D possibly corresponds to TRBD1 (6 bases). CDR1 is SGHTA, CDR2 FQGNSA, per germline. The CDR3 extends over 14 amino acids. Trimming took 1 base from V and 4 from J, leaving 8 bases between them.